Detailed here is one TCR beta chain. Its antigen is as yet unknown. This entry belongs to a study of response to subunit inactivated influenza vaccine. Study-level findings and limits: There was a suggestion from the authors that each seasonal influenza vaccination recruits few new T cells.

The CDR3 consists of 16 residues. Trimming at V came to 7 bases and at J to 2 bases, leaving 10 bases not matched to a gene. Germline assignment: CDR1 MNHNS and CDR2 SASEGT. TCRdb itself ran the RT-PCR reads through MiXCR, one entry per CDR3 protein. In the table there are approximately 680,000 distinct CDR3 sequences, 15% to 18% of which are singletons. This sequence joins TRBV6-1 and TRBJ2-2, with 7 bases identical to TRBD1. The source of this sequence is a man aged 45-65 years who received an inactivated influenza vaccine. The sequencing used PBMCs from blood, collected 11 to 12 days after vaccination. The CDR3 spells CASKPTGQPNTGELFF. The CDR3 bases are TGTGCCAGCAAACCTACGGGACAGCCCAACACCGGGGAGCTGTTTTTT.